The entry that follows covers one TCR beta chain sequence. The CDR3 length is 17 residues. Germline V gives CDR1 LGHDT, CDR2 YNNKEL (reference sequence). V dropped 1 base and J dropped 7; count of bases not matched to a gene: 10. This specimen comes from a study of control samples from healthy donors and cancer patients. Measured with immunoSEQ multiplex PCR; TCRdb has only the in-frame clones, and not every one. Of roughly 160,000 clones listed, around 88% are singletons. J is TRBJ1-6 and V is TRBV3-1 (or the pseudogene TRBV3-2); the match to TRBD1 covers 7 bases. The specimen was blood. The source of this sequence is a woman in her thirties in good health. The CDR3 loop reads CASSQVVGGKGNSPLHF. The DNA of the CDR3 is TGTGCCAGCAGCCAAGTCGTAGGGGGCAAGGGAAATTCACCCCTCCACTTT.